The text below deals with one TCR beta chain. This sample is drawn from a study of blood T cell repertoires in COVID-19. For the study at large: Collection of acute and convalescent COVID-19 samples took place in the United States, Italy and Spain.

Authors' analysis steps: Using reference gene primer amplification, nucleated cell counts were estimated. The table came from immunoSEQ multiplex PCR; TCRdb's copy has only in-frame clones and leaves some out. The V and J calls and clone size are taken from that table; D and trimming were inferred from the DNA. The table lists 270,000 or so clones, approximately 80% of them singletons. Trimming cost V 0 bases and J 0 bases, with 15 bases left between them. CDR1 is LNHDA, CDR2 SQIVND, per germline (reference sequence). CDR3 length: 18 residues. The source is a woman aged 60-75 years with active or convalescent COVID-19. The sequencing sample was made of peripheral blood. The chain carries TRBV19 and TRBJ2-4; a weak D match, TRBD2 (6 bases). The DNA of the CDR3 is TGTGCCAGTAGTATAGATCGTAGGAGCGGGTTAGCCAAAAACATTCAGTACTTC. Protein: CASSIDRRSGLAKNIQYF. Using reference TRBV19 and TRBJ2-4 for the parts outside the CDR3, the full variable domain is DGGITQSPKYLFRKEGQNVTLSCEQNLNHDAMYWYRQDPGQGLRLIYYSQIVNDFQKGDIAEGYSVSREKKESFPLTVTSAQKNPTAFYLCASSIDRRSGLAKNIQYFGAGTRLSVL.